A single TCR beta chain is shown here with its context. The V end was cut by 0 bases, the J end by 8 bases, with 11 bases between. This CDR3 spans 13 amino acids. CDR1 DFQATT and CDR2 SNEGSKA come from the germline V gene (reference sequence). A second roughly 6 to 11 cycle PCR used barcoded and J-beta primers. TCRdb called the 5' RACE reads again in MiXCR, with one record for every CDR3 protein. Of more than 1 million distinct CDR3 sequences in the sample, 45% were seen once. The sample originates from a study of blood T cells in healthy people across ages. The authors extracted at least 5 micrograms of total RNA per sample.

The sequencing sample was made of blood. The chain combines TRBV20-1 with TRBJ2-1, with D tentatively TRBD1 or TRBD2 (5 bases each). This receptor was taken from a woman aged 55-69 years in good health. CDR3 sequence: CSARDRRGDEQFF. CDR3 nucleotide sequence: TGCAGTGCTAGAGATCGTAGAGGGGATGAGCAGTTCTTC.